This T cell receptor beta chain was found in a study of blood T cell repertoires in COVID-19. Whole-study context: COVID-19 samples from acute and convalescent phases originated in the United States, Italy and Spain. In each case, the material was cDNA or gDNA derived from T cells, B-cell-depleted T cells, or PBMCs.

Study processing details: Reference gene primer amplification gave estimated nucleated cell counts. The method was immunoSEQ multiplex PCR; TCRdb's version includes in-frame clones alone and lacks a portion of them. V, J and clone size reflect that table, while D and trimming were determined from the DNA. The sample shows around 82,000 clones, over 75% of them seen only once. The V segment lost 3 bases and the J segment 3 bases; nucleotides outside the gene matches: 12. This CDR3 has 19 residues. Germline CDR1 reads SGHRS; CDR2 reads YFSETQ. Source material: peripheral blood. The V gene is TRBV5-1, the J gene TRBJ2-3, with 14 bases identical to TRBD2. This receptor was identified in a man between 65 and 79 years old with active or convalescent COVID-19. DNA for the CDR3: TGCGCCAGCAGCTCACCCGGGACTAGCGGGGGTTTGGGAACAGATACGCAGTATTTT. Its translation is CASSSPGTSGGLGTDTQYF.